Following are 11 T cell receptor beta chains from one sample sequenced in a study of human T cells and chemical hapten exposure. Within the library, unique molecular identifiers were attached to each individual cDNA molecule. MiXCR, run by TCRdb on the reads, gives a single entry per CDR3 protein. The sample shows about 800 distinct CDR3 sequences, around 80% of them seen only once. RNA extraction used unfractionated whole blood as the source of total RNA. The sequenced sample consisted of whole blood. The receptors were sampled from a human donor with alopecia, or a healthy volunteer (not recorded which). Some clones in this sample may be carry-over from other donors' samples. This table probably holds off-target reads from a library built for another chain.

The rearrangement uses TRBV5-5 and TRBJ2-1; D is unclear. There are 16 residues in the CDR3. The V end lost 2 bases, the J end lost 4 bases, and 16 bases lay between the germline ends. CDR1 is SGHKS and CDR2 is YYEKEE in the germline V gene (reference sequence). Written as DNA, the CDR3 is TGTGCCAGCAGCTTATTGATTAGGGCGGAGTACAATGAGCAGTTCTTC. Its protein is CASSLLIRAEYNEQFF.

The gene calls are TRBV9 and TRBJ2-7, with 9 bases identical to TRBD1. Germline CDR1 reads SGDLS; CDR2 reads YYNGEE. This CDR3 is built from 14 residues. Losses at the gene ends were 4 bases for V and 1 base for J; bases not matched to a gene: 3. CDR3 sequence: CASSKGQGSYEQYF. The CDR3 DNA reads TGTGCCAGCAGCAAGGGACAGGGATCCTACGAGCAGTACTTC.

The sample holds a few counts of this clonotype. This chain joins TRBV12-3 or TRBV12-4 and TRBJ2-7; 7 nucleotides align to TRBD1. The CDR3 extends over 12 amino acids. The V and J ends lost 6 bases and 4 bases, in that order; junction bases with no gene match: 3. Here the CDR3 reads CASSSQGYEQYF. The CDR3 DNA is TGTGCCAGCAGCTCACAGGGGTACGAGCAGTACTTC.

The rearrangement links TRBV5-6 to TRBJ1-1; D gene ambiguous. Germline V gives CDR1 SGHDT, CDR2 YYEEEE. The germline V and J ends were trimmed by 2 bases and 1 base, with 9 bases remaining between them. The CDR3 runs 14 residues. In nucleotides, the CDR3 is TGTGCCAGCAGCTTTTCAGGATCGAACACTGAAGCTTTCTTT. Protein sequence: CASSFSGSNTEAFF.

This clonotype was found once. This sequence joins TRBV12-3 or TRBV12-4 and TRBJ1-1; D might be TRBD1 (5 bases). With 8 bases removed from V and 0 bases from J, the gap between germline ends came to 19 bases. This CDR3 has 16 residues. CDR3 coding DNA: TGTGCCAGCCGCCCATACTCGGGGGGAATGAACACTGAAGCTTTCTTT. Protein: CASRPYSGGMNTEAFF.

The chain combines TRBV4-3 with TRBJ1-1; TRBD1 might be the D (5 bases). The CDR3 runs to 14 residues. Germline lookup yields CDR1 LGHNA and CDR2 YSLEER. Between the trimmed V and J ends, which lost 5 bases and 2 bases, there was a span of 12 bases. CDR3 residues: CASSFRDFNTEAFF. CDR3 DNA sequence: TGCGCCAGCAGCTTCCGGGACTTTAACACTGAAGCTTTCTTT.

This chain joins TRBV5-1 and TRBJ2-1; a possible D gene is TRBD1 (5 bases). With 0 bases removed from V and 3 bases from J, the gap between germline ends came to 7 bases. Germline values: CDR1 SGHRS, CDR2 YFSETQ. The CDR3 totals 14 residues. This CDR3 reads CASSLGQNYNEQFF. CDR3 coding DNA: TGCGCCAGCAGCTTGGGACAGAACTACAATGAGCAGTTCTTC.

The V call is TRBV7-8, the J call TRBJ2-3; D call uncertain. Between the trimmed V and J ends, which lost 6 bases and 4 bases, there was a span of 8 bases. The length of the CDR3 is 12 residues. Germline CDR1 is SGHVS and CDR2 is FQNEAQ. The CDR3 region is CASRPSSDTQYF. Here the CDR3 DNA reads TGTGCCAGCAGGCCCTCGTCAGATACGCAGTATTTT.

The genes are TRBV7-8 and TRBJ2-6; possible D gene TRBD2, 5 bases. Per germline, CDR1 SGHVS and CDR2 FQNEAQ. The CDR3 length is 16 residues. V shed 5 bases and J shed 5 bases, with 16 bases lying between them. The CDR3 sequence: CASSQPTGIWANVLTF. The CDR3 DNA is TGTGCCAGCAGCCAACCGACGGGGATCTGGGCCAACGTCCTGACTTTC. Looking up the rest from reference TRBV7-8 and TRBJ2-6 gives the full variable domain: GAGVSQSPRYKVAKRGQDVALRCDPISGHVSLFWYQQALGQGPEFLTYFQNEAQLDKSGLPSDRFFAERPEGSVSTLKIQRTQQEDSAVYLCASSQPTGIWANVLTFGAGSRLTVL.

The V gene is TRBV6-5, the J gene TRBJ1-6; 7 bases match TRBD1. This CDR3 is built from 14 residues. Germline loops: CDR1 MNHEY, CDR2 SVGAGI. The ends lost 7 bases at V and 5 bases at J; junction bases unmatched: 5. This CDR3 is CASTTGTDNSPLHF. The CDR3 nucleotides read TGTGCCAGCACCACCGGGACAGATAATTCACCCCTCCACTTT.

This chain connects TRBV7-2 to TRBJ1-1; D might be TRBD1 (6 bases). The V and J ends lost 5 bases and 5 bases respectively, with 15 bases between them. The CDR3 runs to 14 residues. Germline CDR1 reads SGHTA; CDR2 reads FQGNSA. In nucleotides, the CDR3 is TGTGCCAGCAGCCCCCGGGGGGGCGGAACTGAAGCTTTCTTT. As protein: CASSPRGGGTEAFF.